This TCR beta chain was observed in a study of blood T cell repertoires in COVID-19. Whole-study context: T cells, B-cell-depleted T cells, or PBMCs provided the cDNA or gDNA that served as material.

Using immunoSEQ multiplex PCR, the repertoire was profiled, and TCRdb retains in-frame clones only, with some absent. The sample includes approximately 130,000 clones, 85% to 90% of them seen just once. CDR3 size: 15 residues. Germline CDR1 and CDR2: SGHRS and YFSETQ. Between the trimmed V and J ends, which lost 4 bases and 2 bases, there was a span of 13 bases. This clone showed up just once. Material for sequencing was peripheral blood. This receptor was obtained from a man in his 70s with active or convalescent COVID-19. V gene TRBV5-1 combines with J gene TRBJ1-3; weak D call: TRBD1 (6 bases). The CDR3 coding sequence is TGCGCCAGCAGCCCCGCAGGGGACCCTGGAAACACCATATATTTT. It codes for CASSPAGDPGNTIYF. Supplemented by reference TRBV5-1 and TRBJ1-3, the full variable domain reads KAGVTQTPRYLIKTRGQQVTLSCSPISGHRSVSWYQQTPGQGLQFLFEYFSETQRNKGNFPGRFSGRQFSNSRSEMNVSTLELGDSALYLCASSPAGDPGNTIYFGEGSWLTVV.